These T cell receptor beta chains were read from a single sample in a study of monozygotic twins with inflammatory bowel disease. With the 5' RACE reads reprocessed, TCRdb shows one record per CDR3 protein and no DNA. The repertoire table contains over 150,000 distinct CDR3 sequences. The specimen sequenced was blood. The receptors were gathered from a human donor with ulcerative colitis or Crohn's disease, or a healthy co-twin of an affected twin (not recorded which). Each CDR3 is given with its conserved first and last residue. The order of the fields is J gene, V gene, CDR3 protein.

>TRBJ1-5|TRBV28
CASSSYSQPQHF
>TRBJ1-1|TRBV19
CASSITAAAFF
>TRBJ1-4|TRBV7-2
CASGRSNEKLFF
>TRBJ1-6|TRBV5-6
CASSSTGESPLHF
>TRBJ1-1|TRBV5-1
CASSLAGQRDLKAFF
>TRBJ1-3|TRBV5-5
CASSFSPGSGNTIYF
>TRBJ1-1|TRBV5-1
CASSWDSANTEAFF
>TRBJ2-7|TRBV7-8
CASSLGGRLGEQYF
>TRBJ1-2|TRBV5-5
CASSRGAGFDGYTF
>TRBJ2-5|TRBV5-1
CASSHGTGLETQYF
>TRBJ2-4|TRBV4-2
CASSQDVTGSKNIQYF
>TRBJ2-7|TRBV7-2
CASSRSVTPSYEQYF
>TRBJ1-1|TRBV6-1
CASSALSGSNTEAFF
>TRBJ2-6|TRBV6-5
CASSYSITPSGANVLTF
>TRBJ1-6|TRBV10-3
CAISEQGRGNSPLHF
>TRBJ1-2|TRBV3-1
CASSQETGVYGYTF
>TRBJ2-3|TRBV5-1
CASSLPSSGGTDTQYF
>TRBJ1-2|TRBV24-1
CATSDLWVNYGYTF
>TRBJ2-3|TRBV6-1
CASVSTSGADTQYF
>TRBJ2-3|TRBV15
CATSLRARLGLTFTDTQYF
>TRBJ2-7|TRBV28
CASSSGAGTAYEQYF
>TRBJ2-7|TRBV12-3/TRBV12-4
CASSPRVPYEQYF